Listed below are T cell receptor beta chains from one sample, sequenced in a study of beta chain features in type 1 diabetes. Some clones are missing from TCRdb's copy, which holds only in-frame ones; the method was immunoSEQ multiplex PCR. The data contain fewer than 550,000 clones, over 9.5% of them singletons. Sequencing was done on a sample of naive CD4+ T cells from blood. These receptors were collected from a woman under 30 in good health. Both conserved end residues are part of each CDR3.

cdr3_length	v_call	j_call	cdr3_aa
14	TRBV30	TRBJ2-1	CAYQAGVAYNEQFF
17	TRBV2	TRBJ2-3	CASSEGLGTGDTDTQYF
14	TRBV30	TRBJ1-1	CAWSVPGRNTEAFF
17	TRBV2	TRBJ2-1	CASGPPLSGPSYNEQFF
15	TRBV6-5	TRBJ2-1	CASRTRGTTNNEQFF
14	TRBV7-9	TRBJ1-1	CASSSLGLYTEAFF
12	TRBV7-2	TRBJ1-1	CASSHGTVEAFF
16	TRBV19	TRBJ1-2	CASSIPRRGSNYGYTF
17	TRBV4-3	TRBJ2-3	CASSQDGRQGTADTQYF
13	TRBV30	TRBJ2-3	CAWSSRGTDTQYF
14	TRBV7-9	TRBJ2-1	CASSLGALGNEQFF
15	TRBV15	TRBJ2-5	CATSRDRGSQETQYF
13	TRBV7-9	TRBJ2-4	CASSSPGRSIQYF
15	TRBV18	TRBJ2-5	CASSPLRGGRETQYF
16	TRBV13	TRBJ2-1	CASSGPGAGWYNEQFF